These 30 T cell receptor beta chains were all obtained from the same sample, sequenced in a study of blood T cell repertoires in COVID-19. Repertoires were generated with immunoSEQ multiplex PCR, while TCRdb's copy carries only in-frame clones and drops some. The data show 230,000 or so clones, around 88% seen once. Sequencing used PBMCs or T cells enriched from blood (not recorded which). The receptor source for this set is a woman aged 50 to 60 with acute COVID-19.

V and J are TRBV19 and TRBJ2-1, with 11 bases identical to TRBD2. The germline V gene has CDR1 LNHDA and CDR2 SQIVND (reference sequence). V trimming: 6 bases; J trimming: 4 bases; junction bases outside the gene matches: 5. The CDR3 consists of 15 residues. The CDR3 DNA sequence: TGTGCCAGTAGAAGACCTAGCGGGAGGTACAATGAGCAGTTCTTC. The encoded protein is CASRRPSGRYNEQFF.

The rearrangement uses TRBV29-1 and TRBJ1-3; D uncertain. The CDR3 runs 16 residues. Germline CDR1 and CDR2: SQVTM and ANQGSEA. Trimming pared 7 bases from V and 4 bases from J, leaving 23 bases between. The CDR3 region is CSDCFRGHSSGNTIYF. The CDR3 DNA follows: TGCAGCGATTGTTTTAGAGGGCATTCCTCCGGAAACACCATATATTTT.

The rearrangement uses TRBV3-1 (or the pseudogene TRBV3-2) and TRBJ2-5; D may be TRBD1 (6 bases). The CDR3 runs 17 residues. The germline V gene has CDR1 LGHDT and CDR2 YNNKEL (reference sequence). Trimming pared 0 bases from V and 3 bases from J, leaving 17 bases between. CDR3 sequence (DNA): TGTGCCAGCAGCCAAGATAGGTTCACCGGGGACAAAGAGACCCAGTACTTC. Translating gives CASSQDRFTGDKETQYF.

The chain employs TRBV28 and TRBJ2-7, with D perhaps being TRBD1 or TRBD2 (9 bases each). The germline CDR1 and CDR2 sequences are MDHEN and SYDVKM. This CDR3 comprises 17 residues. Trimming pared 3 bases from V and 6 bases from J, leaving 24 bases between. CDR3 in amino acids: CASSLDRGSREGLEQYF. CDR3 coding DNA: TGTGCCAGCAGTTTGGACAGGGGATCGCGGGAGGGCCTCGAGCAGTACTTC.

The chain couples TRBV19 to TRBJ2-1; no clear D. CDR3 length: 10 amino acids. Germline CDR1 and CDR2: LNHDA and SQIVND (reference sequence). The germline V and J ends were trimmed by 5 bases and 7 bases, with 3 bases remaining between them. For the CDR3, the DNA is TGTGCCAGTAGTCCAAATGAGCAGTTCTTC. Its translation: CASSPNEQFF. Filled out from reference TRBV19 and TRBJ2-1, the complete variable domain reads DGGITQSPKYLFRKEGQNVTLSCEQNLNHDAMYWYRQDPGQGLRLIYYSQIVNDFQKGDIAEGYSVSREKKESFPLTVTSAQKNPTAFYLCASSPNEQFFGPGTRLTVL.

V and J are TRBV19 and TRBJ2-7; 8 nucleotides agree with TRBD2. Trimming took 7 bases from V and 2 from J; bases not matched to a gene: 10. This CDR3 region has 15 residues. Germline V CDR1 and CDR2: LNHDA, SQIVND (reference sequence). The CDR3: CASILRAGATYEQYF. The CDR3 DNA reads TGTGCCAGTATCCTACGAGCGGGAGCGACCTACGAGCAGTACTTC.

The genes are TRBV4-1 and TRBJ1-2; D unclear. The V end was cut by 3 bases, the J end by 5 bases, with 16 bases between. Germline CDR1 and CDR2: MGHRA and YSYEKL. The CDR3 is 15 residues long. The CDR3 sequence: CASSQPSGRDYGYTF. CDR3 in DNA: TGCGCCAGCAGCCAGCCGAGCGGTAGGGATTATGGCTACACCTTC.

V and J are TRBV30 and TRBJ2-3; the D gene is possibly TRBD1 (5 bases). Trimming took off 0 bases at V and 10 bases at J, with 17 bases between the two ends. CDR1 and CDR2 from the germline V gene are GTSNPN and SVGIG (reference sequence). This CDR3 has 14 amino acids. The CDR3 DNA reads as TGTGCCTGGAGTGTATACAGGTCTCAAATGGCGCAGTATTTT. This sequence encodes CAWSVYRSQMAQYF.

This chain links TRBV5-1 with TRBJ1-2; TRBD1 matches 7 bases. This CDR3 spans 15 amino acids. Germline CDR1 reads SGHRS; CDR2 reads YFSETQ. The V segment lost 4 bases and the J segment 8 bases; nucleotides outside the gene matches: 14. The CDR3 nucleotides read TGCGCCAGCAGCGGATGGCCCCGAGACAGGGACGGCTACACCTTC. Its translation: CASSGWPRDRDGYTF.

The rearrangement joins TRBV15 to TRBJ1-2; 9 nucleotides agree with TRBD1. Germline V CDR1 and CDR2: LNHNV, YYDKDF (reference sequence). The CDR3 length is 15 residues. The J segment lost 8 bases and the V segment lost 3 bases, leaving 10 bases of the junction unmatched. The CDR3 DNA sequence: TGTGCCACCAGCAGGGCTACAGGGGGCGCATGGGGCTACACCTTC. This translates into CATSRATGGAWGYTF.

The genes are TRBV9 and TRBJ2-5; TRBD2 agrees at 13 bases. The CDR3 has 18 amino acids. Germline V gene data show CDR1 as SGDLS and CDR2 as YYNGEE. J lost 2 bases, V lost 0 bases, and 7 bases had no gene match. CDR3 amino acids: CASSVGTSGRGMQETQYF. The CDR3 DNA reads TGTGCCAGCAGCGTAGGTACTAGCGGGAGGGGAATGCAAGAGACCCAGTACTTC.

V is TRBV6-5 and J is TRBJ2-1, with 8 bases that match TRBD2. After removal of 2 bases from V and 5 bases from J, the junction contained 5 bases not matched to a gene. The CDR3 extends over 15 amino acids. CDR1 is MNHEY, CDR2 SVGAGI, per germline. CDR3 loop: CASSYLGSGNNEQFF. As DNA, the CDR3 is TGTGCCAGCAGTTACCTGGGTAGCGGGAACAATGAGCAGTTCTTC.

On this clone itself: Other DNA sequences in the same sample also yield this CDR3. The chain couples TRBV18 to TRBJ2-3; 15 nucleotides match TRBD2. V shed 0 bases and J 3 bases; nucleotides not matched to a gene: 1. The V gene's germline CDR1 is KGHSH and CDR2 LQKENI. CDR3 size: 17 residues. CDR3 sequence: CASSPPGLAGGTDTQYF. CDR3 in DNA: TGTGCCAGCTCACCACCGGGACTAGCGGGAGGAACAGATACGCAGTATTTT.

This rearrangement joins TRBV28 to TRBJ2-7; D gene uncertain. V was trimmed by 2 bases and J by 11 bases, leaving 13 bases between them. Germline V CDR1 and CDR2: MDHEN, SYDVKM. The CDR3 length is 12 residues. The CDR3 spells CASSLKKRGKYF. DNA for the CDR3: TGTGCCAGCAGTTTAAAGAAGAGAGGAAAGTACTTC.

CDR3 sequence (DNA): TGTGCCGGGGGGGCACACTTGAACACTGAAGCTTTCTTT. Translating it yields CAGGAHLNTEAFF. This chain joins TRBV6-6 and TRBJ1-1, with D tentatively TRBD1 (6 bases). Germline V gene sequence: CDR1 MNHNY, CDR2 SVGAGI (reference sequence). This CDR3 comprises 13 residues. The ends were cut back, 11 bases at V and 0 bases at J, with 13 bases in the middle.

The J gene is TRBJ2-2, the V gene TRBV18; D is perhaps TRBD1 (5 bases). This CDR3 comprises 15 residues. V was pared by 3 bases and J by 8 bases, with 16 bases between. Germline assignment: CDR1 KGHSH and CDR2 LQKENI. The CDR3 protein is CASSPRSSAGGELFF. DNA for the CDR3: TGTGCCAGCTCACCTCGGTCTTCCGCAGGGGGGGAGCTGTTTTTT.

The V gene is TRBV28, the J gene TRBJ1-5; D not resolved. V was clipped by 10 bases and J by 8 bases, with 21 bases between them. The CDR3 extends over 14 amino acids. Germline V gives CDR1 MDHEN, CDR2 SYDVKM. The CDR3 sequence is CATLSAVGLKPQHF. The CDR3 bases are TGTGCCACCCTATCAGCGGTGGGTCTCAAGCCCCAGCATTTT.

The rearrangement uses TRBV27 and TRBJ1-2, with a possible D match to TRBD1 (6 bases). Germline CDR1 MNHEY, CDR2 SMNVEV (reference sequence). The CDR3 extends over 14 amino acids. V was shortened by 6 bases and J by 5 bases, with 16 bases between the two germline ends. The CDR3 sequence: CASSTPGQGYGYTF. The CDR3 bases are TGTGCCAGCAGCACACCTGGGCAGGGGTATGGCTACACCTTC.

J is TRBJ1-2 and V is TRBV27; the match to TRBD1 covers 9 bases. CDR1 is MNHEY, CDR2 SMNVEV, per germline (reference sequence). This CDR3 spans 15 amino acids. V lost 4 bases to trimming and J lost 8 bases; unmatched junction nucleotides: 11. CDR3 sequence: CASSSEQGAFFGYTF. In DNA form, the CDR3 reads TGTGCCAGCAGTTCTGAACAGGGGGCCTTTTTCGGCTACACCTTC.

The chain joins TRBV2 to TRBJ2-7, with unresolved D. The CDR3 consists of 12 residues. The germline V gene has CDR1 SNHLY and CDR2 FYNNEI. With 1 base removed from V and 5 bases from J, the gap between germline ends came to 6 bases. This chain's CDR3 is CASSEGSNEQYF. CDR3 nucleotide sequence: TGTGCCAGCAGTGAAGGCAGTAACGAGCAGTACTTC.

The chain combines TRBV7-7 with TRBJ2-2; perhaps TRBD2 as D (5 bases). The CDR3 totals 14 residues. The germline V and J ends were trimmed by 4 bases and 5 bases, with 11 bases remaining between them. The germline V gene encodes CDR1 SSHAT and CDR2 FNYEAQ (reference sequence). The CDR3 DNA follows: TGTGCCAGCAGCTATCTAGCAGGAACCGGGGAGCTGTTTTTT. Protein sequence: CASSYLAGTGELFF.

The CDR3 DNA sequence: TGTGCCAGCAGTTACGGTTCGTCAGGGGGTGTTACTGAAGCTTTCTTT. Translating it yields CASSYGSSGGVTEAFF. The chain links TRBV6-5 to TRBJ1-1, with TRBD1 matching over 7 bases. In germline, CDR1 is MNHEY, CDR2 SVGAGI. This CDR3 region has 16 residues. The trim removed 2 bases at V and 5 bases at J, leaving 11 bases unmatched.

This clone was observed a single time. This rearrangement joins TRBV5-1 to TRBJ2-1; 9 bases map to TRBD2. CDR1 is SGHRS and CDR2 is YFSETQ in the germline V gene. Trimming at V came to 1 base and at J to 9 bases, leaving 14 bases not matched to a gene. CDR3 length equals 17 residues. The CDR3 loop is CASSLLRNSGSAGEQFF. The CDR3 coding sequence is TGCGCCAGCAGCTTGCTGCGGAATAGCGGGAGCGCGGGTGAGCAGTTCTTC.

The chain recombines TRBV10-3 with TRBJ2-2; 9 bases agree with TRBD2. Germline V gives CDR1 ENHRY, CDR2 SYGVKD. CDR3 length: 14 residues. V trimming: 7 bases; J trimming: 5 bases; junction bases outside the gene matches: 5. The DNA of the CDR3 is TGTGCCATCAAATGGCGGGAGGGTACCGGGGAGCTGTTTTTT. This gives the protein CAIKWREGTGELFF.

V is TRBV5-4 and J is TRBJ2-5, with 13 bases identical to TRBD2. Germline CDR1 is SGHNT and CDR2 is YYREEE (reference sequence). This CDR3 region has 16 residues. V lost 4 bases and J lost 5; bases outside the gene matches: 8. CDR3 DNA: TGTGCCAGCAGCCGAGGACTAGCGGGAGAGCAGGAGACCCAGTACTTC. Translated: CASSRGLAGEQETQYF.

CDR3 residues: CATRGQAFGEQYF. In DNA form, the CDR3 reads TGTGCCACCAGGGGACAGGCCTTTGGGGAGCAGTACTTC. The chain has TRBV24-1 and TRBJ2-7; TRBD1 matches at 8 bases. CDR3 length: 13 amino acids. After removal of 7 bases from V and 7 bases from J, the junction contained 8 bases not matched to a gene. The germline CDR1 and CDR2 sequences are KGHDR and SFDVKD.

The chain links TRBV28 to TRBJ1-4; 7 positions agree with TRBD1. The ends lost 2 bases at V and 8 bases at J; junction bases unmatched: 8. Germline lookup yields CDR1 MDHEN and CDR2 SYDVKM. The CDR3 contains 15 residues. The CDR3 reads CASSLGGQSQEKLFF. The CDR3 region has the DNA TGTGCCAGCAGTTTAGGGGGACAGTCTCAGGAAAAACTGTTTTTT.

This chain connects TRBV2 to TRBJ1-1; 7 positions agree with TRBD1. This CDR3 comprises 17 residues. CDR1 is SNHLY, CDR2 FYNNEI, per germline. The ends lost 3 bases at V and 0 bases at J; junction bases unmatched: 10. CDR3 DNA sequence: TGTGCCAGCAGTGATAGACAGGGACTCCCGATGAACACTGAAGCTTTCTTT. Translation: CASSDRQGLPMNTEAFF.

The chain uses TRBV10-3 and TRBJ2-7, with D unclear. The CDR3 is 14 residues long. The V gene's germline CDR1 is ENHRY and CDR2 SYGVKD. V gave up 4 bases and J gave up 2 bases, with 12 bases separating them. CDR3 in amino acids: CAISVGRKTYEQYF. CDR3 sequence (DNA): TGTGCCATCAGTGTAGGCAGGAAAACCTACGAGCAGTACTTC.

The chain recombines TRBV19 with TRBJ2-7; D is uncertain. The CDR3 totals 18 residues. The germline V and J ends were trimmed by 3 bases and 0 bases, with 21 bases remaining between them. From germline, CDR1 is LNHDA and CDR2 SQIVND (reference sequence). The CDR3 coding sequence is TGTGCCAGTAGTATTAGACACTCTGGGTTAGTGTCCTCCTACGAGCAGTACTTC. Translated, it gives CASSIRHSGLVSSYEQYF.